This entry concerns a single TCR beta chain. What it binds is not known. PCR used 60 Vbeta primers and 13 Jbeta primers. Clones were sequenced by immunoSEQ multiplex PCR, and TCRdb holds only the in-frame ones, with some missing. The sample holds roughly 130,000 clones; about 86% are singletons and the top ten take 0.7%. The sample originates from a study of cytomegalovirus exposure and HLA in healthy donors. Looking at the study overall: An earlier analysis found roughly 100 million unique TCR beta sequences from about 190 million T cells.

Overall study results and limits: Confirmation was obtained in vitro that a few CMV-associated chains are specific for CMV antigens.

Everyone who donated was a healthy bone marrow donor. The TCR was taken from a man younger than 35 in good health and CMV-seronegative. Material for sequencing was PBMCs.

The CDR3 spells CASWQGLAGYEQYF. The CDR3 bases are TGCGCCAGCTGGCAGGGACTAGCGGGATACGAGCAGTACTTC. The J gene is TRBJ2-7, the V gene TRBV5-1; 13 nucleotides line up with TRBD2. The trim removed 7 bases at V and 4 bases at J, leaving 5 bases unmatched. CDR3 length equals 14 residues. The germline V gene encodes CDR1 SGHRS and CDR2 YFSETQ.